The rows below give T cell receptor beta chains drawn from one sample of a study of CD8+CD57+ T cells in acquired aplastic anemia. TCRdb used MiXCR to reprocess the reads, holding one entry per CDR3 protein. The data hold more than 250,000 distinct CDR3 sequences, with roughly 50% observed a single time. The sample consisted of sorted CD4+, CD8+, or CD8+CD57+ T cells (not recorded which) from PBMCs. These receptors originate from a human donor with severe aplastic anemia or a healthy control (not recorded which). CDR3s include the opening cysteine and the closing phenylalanine or tryptophan. Fields, in order: clone size, J gene, V gene, D gene, CDR3 DNA, CDR3 protein. The D gene is left open where the match is weak. Clone size appears in some rows only: once, few, many, or a class for an expanded clone.

>-|TRBJ2-7|TRBV7-8|TRBD2
TGTGCCAGCAGCTTAGTTGTGGGGACTACCTACGAGCAGTACTTC
CASSLVVGTTYEQYF
>-|TRBJ1-2|TRBV24-1|-
TGTGCCACCAGTGATTCCCTGGCAGGGAATCTGGATGGCTACACCTTC
CATSDSLAGNLDGYTF
>few|TRBJ1-5|TRBV6-6|-
TGTGCCAGCACTTTAGGGGAGGGTCCCAATCAGCCCCAGCATTTT
CASTLGEGPNQPQHF
>once|TRBJ2-1|TRBV29-1|-
TGCAGCGTTGCCCTATACAGGTACAATGAGCAGTTCTTC
CSVALYRYNEQFF
>few|TRBJ2-7|TRBV7-9|TRBD1
TGTGCCAGCAGCTTCGGGACAGGGGCTTTCTACGAGCAGTACTTC
CASSFGTGAFYEQYF
>once|TRBJ2-7|TRBV2|TRBD1
TGTGCCAGCAGTACCGGGACAGGGGAGTTTTCCTACGAGCAGTACTTC
CASSTGTGEFSYEQYF
>-|TRBJ2-1|TRBV24-1|-
TGTGCCACCAGTGACCTGAGTCAGCCGCTAGAGGGTGAGCAGTTCTTC
CATSDLSQPLEGEQFF
>few|TRBJ1-1|TRBV7-9|TRBD1
TGTGCCAGCAGCTTGGGGACAGTTGAAGCTTTCTTT
CASSLGTVEAFF
>-|TRBJ1-2|TRBV7-3|TRBD1
TGTGCCAGCAGCTTAACGGACAGGCACGGCTACACCTTC
CASSLTDRHGYTF
>-|TRBJ1-5|TRBV6-1|-
TGTGCCAGCAGTTATCTCTTCGACAGACCAAATCAGCCCCAGCATTTT
CASSYLFDRPNQPQHF
>-|TRBJ2-1|TRBV19|TRBD2
TGTGCCAGTAGTCTCCGGACTAGCCTTAACGAAAACAATGAGCAGTTCTTC
CASSLRTSLNENNEQFF
>few|TRBJ2-3|TRBV2|-
TGTGCCAGCAGTGAAGGTCCAGATACGCAGTATTTT
CASSEGPDTQYF
>once|TRBJ1-4|TRBV7-9|TRBD1
TGTGCCAGCAGCTTGGGGGACAGGGCAAGCGGCGAAAAACTGTTTTTT
CASSLGDRASGEKLFF
>few|TRBJ2-1|TRBV10-3|TRBD2
TGTGCCATCAGTGTGGCTAGCGGGTACAATGAGCAGTTCTTC
CAISVASGYNEQFF
>-|TRBJ2-7|TRBV3-1|-
TGTGCCAGCAGCCAAGATAGGCCGAAAGACGTCTACGAGCAGTACTTC
CASSQDRPKDVYEQYF
>-|TRBJ2-2|TRBV7-2|-
TGTGCCCAGAAGGGGGTAGCGTCAGCCAACACCGGGGAGCTGTTTTTT
CAQKGVASANTGELFF
>once|TRBJ1-4|TRBV7-2|-
TGTGCCAGCAGCTTTGCCGGGGTTCGTGAAAAACTGTTTTTT
CASSFAGVREKLFF
>many|TRBJ1-3|TRBV20-1|-
TGCAGTGCTCCTCTGGGGGACACCATATATTTT
CSAPLGDTIYF
>-|TRBJ2-3|TRBV7-2|TRBD2
TGTGCCAGCAGCTTAGACCTCCTGCGGGGGAGCACAGATACGCAGTATTTT
CASSLDLLRGSTDTQYF
>once|TRBJ2-7|TRBV29-1|-
TGCAGCGTTGTCGGGGTCGACCGGGAGCAGTACTTC
CSVVGVDREQYF
>-|TRBJ1-1|TRBV20-1|-
TGCAGTGCTAGAACCAGGGGTAACACTGAAGCTTTCTTT
CSARTRGNTEAFF
>-|TRBJ1-2|TRBV7-9|-
TGTGCCAGCAGCTTAGGAACAGGGTTTGGGCATGGCTACACCTTC
CASSLGTGFGHGYTF
>many|TRBJ2-5|TRBV2|-
TGTGCCAGCAATCCGACGAGGGGGGAGACCCAGTACTTC
CASNPTRGETQYF
>many|TRBJ2-7|TRBV20-1|-
TGCAGTGCTAGTTCCCTAGCTCACTCCTACGAGCAGTACTTC
CSASSLAHSYEQYF
>-|TRBJ2-5|TRBV7-9|TRBD2
TGCGCCAGCAGCTCCCTGAGCGGGAGTGGGGAGACCCAGTACTTC
CASSSLSGSGETQYF
>-|TRBJ2-3|TRBV7-2|TRBD2
TGTGCCAGCAGGACTAGCGGGGCGTTCACAGATACGCAGTATTTT
CASRTSGAFTDTQYF
>-|TRBJ2-7|TRBV7-8|-
TGTGCCAGCAGCCCCCCCCCCGCCTACGAGCAGTACTTC
CASSPPPAYEQYF
>many|TRBJ1-5|TRBV5-1|-
TGCGCCAGCAGCTTGAGCTCAGCGGATCAGCCCCAGCATTTT
CASSLSSADQPQHF
>-|TRBJ2-5|TRBV24-1|TRBD1
TGTGCCACCAGTGCTGGGACAGGGGTTAGGGAGACCCAGTACTTC
CATSAGTGVRETQYF
>many|TRBJ1-4|TRBV5-8|TRBD1
TGTGCCAGCAGCCTACAGGGGCGAAATGAAAAACTGTTTTTT
CASSLQGRNEKLFF
>-|TRBJ2-6|TRBV4-1|-
TGCGCCAGCAGCCAAGATTGGACTGGGGCCAACGTCCTGACTTTC
CASSQDWTGANVLTF
>-|TRBJ2-1|TRBV15|TRBD1
TGTGCCACCAGCAGCTCCAGGTCGGGACAGGGGGCGGGCAATGAGCAGTTCTTC
CATSSSRSGQGAGNEQFF
>many|TRBJ2-3|TRBV7-3|-
TGTGCCAGCAGTTCATCTAGCGGCACAGATACGCAGTATTTT
CASSSSSGTDTQYF
>many|TRBJ2-1|TRBV7-9|-
TGTGCCAGCAGGTCACAGGGATCCGTCTACAATGAGCAGTTCTTC
CASRSQGSVYNEQFF
>-|TRBJ2-7|TRBV2|TRBD2
TGTGCCAGCAGTCCACTAGCGGGCGACTACGAGCAGTACTTC
CASSPLAGDYEQYF
>-|TRBJ2-3|TRBV7-9|-
TGTGCCAGCAGCCCCGGGGGTCCAGATACGCAGTATTTT
CASSPGGPDTQYF
>-|TRBJ1-2|TRBV7-8|-
TGTGCCAGCAGCTTACGGGCCAACTATGGCTACACCTTC
CASSLRANYGYTF
>-|TRBJ2-7|TRBV2|-
TGTGCCAGCAGCCAACGGGGAGACTACGAGCAGTACTTC
CASSQRGDYEQYF
>-|TRBJ2-7|TRBV20-1|TRBD1
TGCAGTGCTAGAGGGCGACAGGGGGAGTACGAGCAGTACTTC
CSARGRQGEYEQYF
>many|TRBJ1-6|TRBV15|-
TGTGCCACCAGCAGAACAGGGAAGAGTTCCTATAATTCACCCCTCCACTTT
CATSRTGKSSYNSPLHF
>few|TRBJ2-7|TRBV20-1|-
TGCAGTGCTACGAAGTCACTGTTGGAGCAGTACTTC
CSATKSLLEQYF
>many|TRBJ1-2|TRBV2|-
TGTGCCAGCAGTGAAACCTTAGGAATGGTGCGTGGCTACACCTTC
CASSETLGMVRGYTF
>-|TRBJ2-1|TRBV20-1|-
TGCAGTGCTACAACCGGGGCCGAGAATGAGCAGTTCTTC
CSATTGAENEQFF
>-|TRBJ2-2|TRBV11-2|-
TGTGCCAGCGGCTTAGGAGATACCGGGGAGCTGTTTTTT
CASGLGDTGELFF
>-|TRBJ1-1|TRBV7-3|-
TGTGCCAGCAGCTCAGGAGTTGGGGGCACTGAAGCTTTCTTT
CASSSGVGGTEAFF
>-|TRBJ2-4|TRBV20-1|-
TGCAGTGCTTGGGGTTGGGCCAAAAACATTCAGTACTTC
CSAWGWAKNIQYF
>many|TRBJ2-3|TRBV3-1|-
TGTGCCAGCAGCCTCGGGACCCACGGGGATACGCAGTATTTT
CASSLGTHGDTQYF
>many|TRBJ1-4|TRBV7-6|TRBD1
TGTGCCAGCAGCTTAGGCTTGGGACAGAATGAAAAACTGTTTTTT
CASSLGLGQNEKLFF
>many|TRBJ1-2|TRBV5-6|-
TGTGCCAGCAGCCTGCCGGGTTACGGCTACACCTTC
CASSLPGYGYTF
>-|TRBJ2-5|TRBV29-1|-
TGCAGCAGTTACCGGGCCGGGGGGCGAGGGGAGACCCAGTACTTC
CSSYRAGGRGETQYF
>-|TRBJ1-6|TRBV20-1|TRBD1
TGCAGTGCCAGCAGTGTCCTGACAGGGGATAATTCACCCCTCCACTTT
CSASSVLTGDNSPLHF
>many|TRBJ1-3|TRBV19|-
TGTGCCAGTAGTGTAACCGGGACGTTCGGAAACACCATATATTTT
CASSVTGTFGNTIYF
>few|TRBJ1-2|TRBV28|-
TGTGCCAGCAGTTTAAATTTCAACTATGGCTACACCTTC
CASSLNFNYGYTF